Shown below are 25 T cell receptor beta chains from a single sample sequenced in a study of shared clonotypes between healthy human individuals. Sequencing used immunoSEQ multiplex PCR; TCRdb keeps in-frame clones, though not all of them. The sample contains 980,000 or so clones, about three quarters of which appear only once. The sample consisted of memory CD4+ T cells sorted from blood. Sample subset: CD45RA-negative fraction. Receptor source: a man aged 18 to 29 in good health.

The J gene is TRBJ2-5, the V gene TRBV10-3; tentatively, D is TRBD1 (5 bases). V was pared by 10 bases and J by 1 base, with 13 bases between. The CDR3 has 13 amino acids. Germline loops: CDR1 ENHRY, CDR2 SYGVKD. CDR3 region: CATQYRSQETQYF. The CDR3 DNA reads as TGTGCCACCCAATACAGGTCCCAAGAGACCCAGTACTTC.

The chain couples TRBV6-5 to TRBJ1-1; D possibly corresponds to TRBD1 (6 bases). Germline V gives CDR1 MNHEY, CDR2 SVGAGI. This CDR3 contains 14 residues. V was trimmed by 6 bases and J by 3 bases, leaving 14 bases between them. The CDR3 loop reads CASSDRSRDTEAFF. CDR3 sequence (DNA): TGTGCCAGCAGCGACAGGTCAAGAGACACTGAAGCTTTCTTT.

The DNA of the CDR3 is TGCGCCAGCAGCTCGACAGGGGGCAGGGGAAACGAGCAGTACTTC. This gives the protein CASSSTGGRGNEQYF. The chain combines TRBV5-1 with TRBJ2-7; 10 bases are a match to TRBD1. The trim removed 3 bases at V and 5 bases at J, leaving 8 bases unmatched. CDR3 length equals 15 residues. Looked up from germline, CDR1 is SGHRS and CDR2 is YFSETQ.

This rearrangement joins TRBV19 to TRBJ1-2; D is possibly TRBD1 (5 bases). Germline V CDR1 and CDR2: LNHDA, SQIVND (reference sequence). This CDR3 spans 13 amino acids. V was trimmed by 5 bases and J by 8 bases, leaving 15 bases between them. The CDR3 DNA sequence: TGTGCCAGTAGTGTGGGACTTTTAGGGGGCTACACCTTC. It is translated as CASSVGLLGGYTF.

This CDR3 is CASSLAWGYTQYF. The DNA for the CDR3 is TGTGCCAGCAGCTTAGCGTGGGGGTATACGCAGTATTTT. The gene calls are TRBV7-2 and TRBJ2-3; D is perhaps TRBD1 or TRBD2 (5 bases each). V lost 0 bases, J lost 7 bases, and 8 bases lay in between. The CDR3 totals 13 residues. CDR1 and CDR2 from the germline V gene are SGHTA and FQGNSA.

The CDR3 bases are TGTGCCAGCAGTTATGGGGGCACAGATACGCAGTATTTT. Its protein is CASSYGGTDTQYF. The chain recombines TRBV28 with TRBJ2-3; D is uncertain. Germline CDR1 and CDR2: MDHEN and SYDVKM. The CDR3 covers 13 residues. With 4 bases removed from V and 1 base from J, the gap between germline ends came to 6 bases.

This clone was counted only a few times. Other DNA sequences in this sample translate to the same CDR3. V usage is TRBV5-1 and J usage is TRBJ2-5; 8 bases fit TRBD2. Germline V gene lookup returns CDR1 SGHRS and CDR2 YFSETQ. The CDR3 is made up of 14 amino acids. V shed 2 bases and J 1 base; nucleotides not matched to a gene: 1. The CDR3 DNA reads TGCGCCAGCAGCTTCACTAGCGGCCAAGAGACCCAGTACTTC. Amino acid sequence: CASSFTSGQETQYF. Using reference TRBV5-1 and TRBJ2-5 for the parts outside the CDR3, the full variable domain is KAGVTQTPRYLIKTRGQQVTLSCSPISGHRSVSWYQQTPGQGLQFLFEYFSETQRNKGNFPGRFSGRQFSNSRSEMNVSTLELGDSALYLCASSFTSGQETQYFGPGTRLLVL.

V gene TRBV11-3 combines with J gene TRBJ1-1; 9 nucleotides agree with TRBD1. Germline V gene lookup returns CDR1 SGHNT and CDR2 YENEEA. CDR3 size: 14 residues. J lost 4 bases, V lost 4 bases, and 4 bases had no gene match. The CDR3: CASSSGTGTTEAFF. The CDR3 DNA sequence: TGTGCCAGCAGCTCCGGGACAGGGACCACTGAAGCTTTCTTT.

The chain links TRBV6-6 to TRBJ2-7, with D possibly matching TRBD1 (6 bases). The V and J ends lost 4 bases and 0 bases respectively, with 10 bases between them. The germline gives CDR1 MNHNY, CDR2 SVGAGI (reference sequence). The CDR3 totals 14 residues. CDR3 region: CASSLRQDSYEQYF. CDR3 coding DNA: TGTGCCAGCAGTTTGAGACAGGACTCCTACGAGCAGTACTTC.

V usage is TRBV4-1 and J usage is TRBJ1-2; 10 nucleotides line up with TRBD1. The CDR3 contains 17 residues. CDR1 and CDR2 (germline): MGHRA, YSYEKL. V was clipped by 1 base and J by 6 bases; unmatched bases: 11. This chain's CDR3 is CASSQVQWGQGTNGYTF. The CDR3 DNA follows: TGCGCCAGCAGCCAAGTGCAATGGGGACAGGGGACCAATGGCTACACCTTC.

This clone appeared a few times. The chain couples TRBV10-1 to TRBJ1-6, with D uncertain. V was cut by 8 bases and J by 8 bases, with 4 bases left in between. The CDR3 contains 10 residues. Germline V gene lookup returns CDR1 WNHNN and CDR2 SYGVQD (reference sequence). CDR3 amino acids: CASRDSPLHF. The CDR3 DNA reads TGCGCCAGCCGAGATTCACCCCTCCACTTT.

The V gene is TRBV6-1, the J gene TRBJ1-1; the match to TRBD1 covers 7 bases. This CDR3 spans 15 amino acids. CDR1 is MNHNS and CDR2 is SASEGT in the germline V gene. Trimming at V came to 2 bases and at J to 2 bases, leaving 5 bases not matched to a gene. The CDR3 protein is CASSEQPGGNTEAFF. CDR3 nucleotides: TGTGCCAGCAGTGAACAGCCAGGGGGTAACACTGAAGCTTTCTTT.

The V and J genes are TRBV5-1 and TRBJ2-5; D gene unclear. The length of the CDR3 is 13 residues. Trimming left V 5 bases short and J 5 bases short, with 13 bases between. Germline V CDR1 and CDR2: SGHRS, YFSETQ. CDR3 sequence reads: CASRFTNSETQYF. The CDR3 DNA reads TGCGCCAGCAGGTTCACTAATTCGGAGACCCAGTACTTC.

The CDR3 sequence is CASSLGAGNTDTQYF. The CDR3 DNA is TGTGCCAGCAGCTTAGGAGCGGGGAACACAGATACGCAGTATTTT. The rearrangement uses TRBV7-2 and TRBJ2-3; 7 positions agree with TRBD2. Trimming cost V 1 base and J 2 bases; bases outside gene matches: 3. Germline-derived CDR1 and CDR2 are SGHTA and FQGNSA. This CDR3 has 15 residues.

The V call is TRBV25-1, the J call TRBJ1-6; no reliable D call. V was shortened by 4 bases and J by 8 bases, with 12 bases between the two germline ends. The CDR3 runs to 14 residues. From germline, CDR1 is MGHDK and CDR2 SYGVNS. The CDR3 nucleotides read TGTGCCAGCAGTGGGCCGGGCACCCATTCACCCCTCCACTTT. Residues: CASSGPGTHSPLHF.

The rearrangement links TRBV9 to TRBJ1-1; D remains unclear. The CDR3 is 14 amino acids. CDR1 and CDR2 (germline): SGDLS, YYNGEE. V was cut by 3 bases and J by 0 bases, with 9 bases left in between. CDR3 sequence reads: CASSALQLNTEAFF. In DNA, the CDR3 is TGTGCCAGCAGCGCCTTACAGTTGAACACTGAAGCTTTCTTT.

As for this clone: This sample includes further DNA sequences coding for the same CDR3. The chain employs TRBV18 and TRBJ2-7; the D is unclear. CDR3 length equals 14 residues. The germline CDR1 and CDR2 sequences are KGHSH and LQKENI. Trimming removed 3 bases at V and 1 base at J, with 10 bases between. CDR3 loop: CASSPPTPSYEQYF. The CDR3 DNA is TGTGCCAGCTCACCTCCGACACCGTCCTACGAGCAGTACTTC.

The chain employs TRBV6-1 and TRBJ2-1; 7 nucleotides match TRBD2. Looked up from germline, CDR1 is MNHNS and CDR2 is SASEGT. Trimming took 2 bases from V and 3 from J; bases not matched to a gene: 7. The CDR3 covers 16 residues. CDR3 nucleotide sequence: TGTGCCAGCAGTGAATTTGCTAGCGGTTACTACAATGAGCAGTTCTTC. The encoded protein is CASSEFASGYYNEQFF.

This clone was recorded at least ten times. This CDR3 is CASSLSAGPTQYF. The CDR3 nucleotides are TGTGCCAGCAGCCTCAGCGCAGGCCCGACCCAGTACTTC. The chain recombines TRBV14 with TRBJ2-5; D unclear. V shed 4 bases and J shed 7 bases, with 13 bases lying between them. CDR1 is SGHDN and CDR2 is FVKESK in the germline V gene. This CDR3 is 13 amino acids long.

As DNA, the CDR3 is TGTGCCAGCAGTGCGCAGGGAGGATCTAATGAAAAACTGTTTTTT. Translated: CASSAQGGSNEKLFF. V is TRBV6-1 and J is TRBJ1-4; tentatively, D is TRBD1 (5 bases). This CDR3 spans 15 amino acids. The V end lost 4 bases, the J end lost 3 bases, and 12 bases lay between the germline ends. Looked up from germline, CDR1 is MNHNS and CDR2 is SASEGT.

V is TRBV28 and J is TRBJ2-7, with 11 nucleotides matching TRBD1. Germline V gives CDR1 MDHEN, CDR2 SYDVKM. V trimming: 6 bases; J trimming: 2 bases; junction bases outside the gene matches: 6. CDR3 length equals 15 residues. The CDR3 DNA reads TGTGCCAGCAGCCTCGGGACAGGGGGGGCCTACGAGCAGTACTTC. Encoded protein: CASSLGTGGAYEQYF.

V and J are TRBV6-1 and TRBJ2-5; the D is unclear. The V gene lost 3 bases and the J gene lost 5 bases, with 16 bases spanning the gap. Germline-derived CDR1 and CDR2 are MNHNS and SASEGT. The CDR3 runs 15 residues. The CDR3 DNA is TGTGCCAGCAGTGAGGGTACGATAGGTGGCGAGACCCAGTACTTC. This gives the protein CASSEGTIGGETQYF.

The rearrangement links TRBV28 to TRBJ2-7; D is possibly TRBD2 (5 bases). With 2 bases removed from V and 7 bases from J, the gap between germline ends came to 18 bases. CDR3 size: 15 residues. The germline CDR1 and CDR2 sequences are MDHEN and SYDVKM. CDR3 coding DNA: TGTGCCAGCAGTTTAGGTAGCGTATCCGTGGGGGAGCAGTACTTC. It translates to CASSLGSVSVGEQYF.

CDR3 in DNA: TGTGCCAGCAGCTTTAGCGGTATAGCCAAAAACATTCAGTACTTC. Protein: CASSFSGIAKNIQYF. The V gene is TRBV11-2, the J gene TRBJ2-4, with a possible D match to TRBD2 (6 bases). In germline, CDR1 is SGHAT, CDR2 FQNNGV. Trimming cost V 3 bases and J 0 bases, with 9 bases left between them. The CDR3 has 15 amino acids.

The chain is built from TRBV4-1 and TRBJ1-1, with D hard to call. The V end lost 0 bases, the J end lost 0 bases, and 11 bases lay between the germline ends. The CDR3 has 16 residues. In germline, CDR1 is MGHRA, CDR2 YSYEKL. The CDR3 is CASSQEGGSMNTEAFF. DNA for the CDR3: TGCGCCAGCAGCCAAGAGGGCGGTTCCATGAACACTGAAGCTTTCTTT.